This T cell receptor (beta chain) was observed in a study of tumor-infiltrating lymphocytes in oesophageal squamous cell carcinoma. TCRdb passed the PCR reads through MiXCR, listing each CDR3 protein once. There are 15,000 or so distinct CDR3 sequences in the sample; 58% occur only once, and over 25% lies in the top ten. Trimming pared 4 bases from V and 2 bases from J, leaving 13 bases between. Per the germline V gene, CDR1 is SGHRS and CDR2 is YFSETQ. CDR3 size: 15 residues. This clonotype was seen repeatedly, ten times or more. The sample was esophageal tumor tissue. This clonotype was sampled from a female donor with esophageal squamous cell carcinoma. The gene calls are TRBV5-1 and TRBJ2-1, with a possible D match to TRBD2 (6 bases). The CDR3 DNA sequence: TGCGCCAGCAGCCCGGGACTCCAAACCTACAATGAGCAGTTCTTC. Protein product: CASSPGLQTYNEQFF.